This entry lists 26 T cell receptor beta chains sequenced from one sample in a study of T cell responses to AZD1222 COVID-19 vaccine. Repertoires were generated with immunoSEQ multiplex PCR, while TCRdb's copy carries only in-frame clones and drops some. The sample has some 130,000 clones, roughly 89% seen once; the top ten hold 6.3%. Sequences were derived from peripheral blood, sampled on day 0 of AZD1222 vaccination. Receptors originate from an adult in good health.

This chain links TRBV2 with TRBJ1-5, with no clear D. Germline V gives CDR1 SNHLY, CDR2 FYNNEI. CDR3 length equals 15 residues. With 2 bases removed from V and 0 bases from J, the gap between germline ends came to 8 bases. CDR3: CASSEPQYSNQPQHF. The CDR3 nucleotides are TGTGCCAGCAGTGAACCACAGTATAGCAATCAGCCCCAGCATTTT.

The V call is TRBV6-5, the J call TRBJ1-5; D is perhaps TRBD1 (5 bases). V was trimmed by 0 bases and J by 7 bases, leaving 13 bases between them. This CDR3 spans 15 amino acids. The germline V gene has CDR1 MNHEY and CDR2 SVGAGI. CDR3 nucleotide sequence: TGTGCCAGCAGTTACTCGACGGGCTGGGGGCAGCCCCAGCATTTT. Its protein product is CASSYSTGWGQPQHF.

The chain couples TRBV2 to TRBJ1-5, with D uncertain. V dropped 5 bases and J dropped 3 bases, with 8 bases sitting between them. In germline, CDR1 is SNHLY, CDR2 FYNNEI. This CDR3 spans 13 amino acids. The DNA for the CDR3 is TGTGCCAGCAGTACGGGCCCCAATCAGCCCCAGCATTTT. Amino acids: CASSTGPNQPQHF.

J is TRBJ2-5 and V is TRBV5-1; TRBD2 matches 7 bases. CDR1 SGHRS and CDR2 YFSETQ come from the germline V gene. The CDR3 extends over 13 amino acids. Trimming took 4 bases from V and 2 from J; bases not matched to a gene: 2. This CDR3 is CASSPGLQETQYF. CDR3 sequence (DNA): TGCGCCAGCAGCCCGGGACTACAAGAGACCCAGTACTTC.

The chain employs TRBV30 and TRBJ2-2, with D unresolved. Germline V gene sequence: CDR1 GTSNPN, CDR2 SVGIG (reference sequence). Between the trimmed V and J ends, which lost 0 bases and 6 bases, there was a span of 8 bases. CDR3 length: 13 residues. CDR3 nucleotide sequence: TGTGCCTGGAGTGTTCTCGTCGCCGGGGAGCTGTTTTTT. Protein product: CAWSVLVAGELFF.

This clone was observed once. This rearrangement joins TRBV11-2 to TRBJ1-3; a possible D gene is TRBD1 (6 bases). The V and J ends lost 0 bases and 4 bases respectively, with 10 bases between them. The CDR3 sequence is 15 residues long. CDR1 SGHAT and CDR2 FQNNGV come from the germline V gene. The CDR3 loop is CASSLDTGTGNTIYF. In DNA form, the CDR3 reads TGTGCCAGCAGCTTAGATACAGGGACCGGAAACACCATATATTTT.

The count of this clone is one. The genes are TRBV11-2 and TRBJ1-1; D might be TRBD1 (6 bases). Trimming took 2 bases from V and 2 from J, leaving 21 bases between them. The CDR3 is 18 amino acids. CDR1 is SGHAT, CDR2 FQNNGV, per germline. The CDR3 region has the DNA TGTGCCAGCAGCTTACTCCTCCGGCAGGGGATTGTTAACACTGAAGCTTTCTTT. This gives the protein CASSLLLRQGIVNTEAFF.

The chain couples TRBV3-1 (or the pseudogene TRBV3-2) to TRBJ2-7; D gene unclear. CDR3 length: 12 residues. Germline V gives CDR1 LGHDT, CDR2 YNNKEL (reference sequence). V lost 3 bases, J lost 0 bases, and 3 bases lay in between. The CDR3 DNA sequence: TGTGCCAGCAGCCAGACCTCCTACGAGCAGTACTTC. Amino acid sequence: CASSQTSYEQYF.

This chain links TRBV6-2 or TRBV6-3 with TRBJ1-5; TRBD1 agrees at 7 bases. The CDR3 is made up of 15 amino acids. The V gene's germline CDR1 is MNHEY and CDR2 SVGEGT. The V gene end was trimmed by 6 bases and the J gene end by 2 bases; junction bases not matched to a gene: 7. The CDR3 DNA follows: TGTGCCAGCAGCCGAGGGACAGTAGGCAATCAGCCCCAGCATTTT. It encodes CASSRGTVGNQPQHF.

The chain couples TRBV14 to TRBJ2-1; 11 bases are a match to TRBD2. The CDR3 totals 15 residues. Germline CDR1 reads SGHDN; CDR2 reads FVKESK. V lost 4 bases and J lost 6; bases outside the gene matches: 5. In nucleotides, the CDR3 is TGTGCCAGCAGCCCATTAGCGGGGGGGCCCAATGAGCAGTTCTTC. Translating it yields CASSPLAGGPNEQFF.

The chain joins TRBV15 to TRBJ2-2, with D possibly matching TRBD1 (5 bases). The germline V and J ends were trimmed by 3 bases and 8 bases, with 7 bases remaining between them. The length of the CDR3 is 12 residues. The germline V gene encodes CDR1 LNHNV and CDR2 YYDKDF (reference sequence). The CDR3 DNA is TGTGCCACCAGCAGTAGGGGTGGGGAGCTGTTTTTT. Protein: CATSSRGGELFF.

The chain has TRBV6-2 or TRBV6-3 and TRBJ2-7; TRBD1 or TRBD2 may be the D gene (6 bases each). V was trimmed by 2 bases and J by 5 bases, leaving 19 bases between them. In germline, CDR1 is MNHEY, CDR2 SVGEGT. This CDR3 region has 16 residues. CDR3 region: CASSYPLDGGLDEQYF. In DNA, the CDR3 is TGTGCCAGCAGTTACCCCCTCGACGGGGGCTTGGACGAGCAGTACTTC.

The chain links TRBV7-9 to TRBJ1-1; D possibly corresponds to TRBD1 (6 bases). Deletions cut 3 bases from V and 1 base from J, with 18 bases between. Per germline, CDR1 SEHNR and CDR2 FQNEAQ (reference sequence). The CDR3 totals 17 residues. For the CDR3, the DNA is TGTGCCAGCAGCTTGCGAAGGGGTCAGGGGACGAACACTGAAGCTTTCTTT. Translated, it gives CASSLRRGQGTNTEAFF.

In regard to this clone: At the DNA level, this CDR3 is encoded by other sequences in the same sample as well. This chain links TRBV5-1 with TRBJ2-3; 10 bases line up with TRBD2. CDR3 length: 16 amino acids. CDR1 and CDR2 (germline): SGHRS, YFSETQ. V dropped 0 bases and J dropped 0; count of bases not matched to a gene: 1. This CDR3 is CASSLELAGSTDTQYF. In DNA form, the CDR3 reads TGCGCCAGCAGCTTGGAACTAGCGGGGAGCACAGATACGCAGTATTTT.

J is TRBJ1-3 and V is TRBV2; D is perhaps TRBD1 (5 bases). The CDR3 covers 16 residues. The germline V gene has CDR1 SNHLY and CDR2 FYNNEI. V lost 3 bases to trimming and J lost 0 bases, with 12 bases between them. The CDR3 DNA is TGTGCCAGCAGTGAGGGGCAGGGTAACTCTGGAAACACCATATATTTT. Translating gives CASSEGQGNSGNTIYF.

The V call is TRBV4-2, the J call TRBJ1-3; 7 nucleotides line up with TRBD1. CDR1 LGHNA and CDR2 YNFKEQ come from the germline V gene. J gave up 1 base and V 4 bases, and 10 bases lay outside the gene matches. The CDR3 length is 17 residues. CDR3 DNA: TGTGCCAGCAGCCTCCAGACAGGGACGCGTTCTGGAAACACCATATATTTT. The encoded protein is CASSLQTGTRSGNTIYF.

The rearrangement uses TRBV7-6 and TRBJ2-7, with a weak D call TRBD2 (6 bases). Germline V CDR1 and CDR2: SGHVS, FNYEAQ. The germline V and J ends were trimmed by 1 base and 3 bases, with 13 bases remaining between them. This CDR3 contains 15 residues. This chain's CDR3 is CASSLGGAALYEQYF. The CDR3 DNA sequence: TGTGCCAGCAGCTTAGGCGGGGCAGCGCTCTACGAGCAGTACTTC.

The rearrangement joins TRBV5-1 to TRBJ2-3; D gene ambiguous. This CDR3 is built from 14 residues. Germline V gene sequence: CDR1 SGHRS, CDR2 YFSETQ. V lost 2 bases, J lost 0 bases, and 7 bases lay in between. CDR3 residues: CASSFGESTDTQYF. The DNA for the CDR3 is TGCGCCAGCAGCTTCGGAGAGAGCACAGATACGCAGTATTTT.

The rearrangement links TRBV6-2 or TRBV6-3 to TRBJ2-7; D uncertain. This CDR3 contains 13 residues. The ends were cut back, 7 bases at V and 0 bases at J, with 10 bases in the middle. Germline CDR1 reads MNHEY; CDR2 reads SVGEGT. The CDR3 DNA sequence: TGTGCCAGCAACCCGTCGAGCTCCTACGAGCAGTACTTC. This gives the protein CASNPSSSYEQYF.

The chain carries TRBV20-1 and TRBJ2-3; D is unclear. This CDR3 is built from 11 residues. V lost 5 bases and J 3 bases, leaving 6 bases between the germline ends. The germline V gene encodes CDR1 DFQATT and CDR2 SNEGSKA (reference sequence). The CDR3 loop is CSAPGTDTQYF. The CDR3 DNA is TGCAGTGCTCCCGGAACAGATACGCAGTATTTT.

J is TRBJ1-6 and V is TRBV7-9; D is unclear. The CDR3 totals 14 residues. With 3 bases removed from V and 1 base from J, the gap between germline ends came to 4 bases. CDR1 is SEHNR, CDR2 FQNEAQ, per germline (reference sequence). CDR3 amino acids: CASSLGSYNSPLHF. The CDR3 DNA is TGTGCCAGCAGCTTGGGGTCCTATAATTCACCCCTCCACTTT.

The chain joins TRBV7-9 to TRBJ1-1; D not certain. CDR1 is SEHNR, CDR2 FQNEAQ, per germline (reference sequence). V was shortened by 2 bases and J by 3 bases, with 10 bases between the two germline ends. The CDR3 runs to 14 residues. CDR3 sequence reads: CASSLTGKDTEAFF. CDR3 DNA sequence: TGTGCCAGCAGCTTAACGGGGAAGGACACTGAAGCTTTCTTT.

The chain has TRBV7-2 and TRBJ2-5, with no clear D. Germline V gene data show CDR1 as SGHTA and CDR2 as FQGNSA. The CDR3 spans 12 residues. V lost 1 base to trimming and J lost 5 bases, with 5 bases between them. The CDR3 region is CASSLVYETQYF. The CDR3 region has the DNA TGTGCCAGCAGCTTAGTATACGAGACCCAGTACTTC.

This sequence joins TRBV7-9 and TRBJ1-5; D possibly corresponds to TRBD1 (5 bases). V lost 6 bases and J lost 4, with 13 bases in between. The CDR3 runs to 14 residues. Germline-derived CDR1 and CDR2 are SEHNR and FQNEAQ (reference sequence). CDR3 sequence reads: CASRRDGGNQPQHF. In DNA, the CDR3 is TGTGCCAGCAGGAGGGATGGGGGTAATCAGCCCCAGCATTTT.

V gene TRBV4-1 combines with J gene TRBJ1-2; D unresolved. Trimming removed 0 bases from V and 0 bases from J, with 17 bases in between. CDR1 and CDR2 (germline): MGHRA, YSYEKL. The length of the CDR3 is 18 residues. CDR3 DNA: TGCGCCAGCAGCCAAGACCGGGGATCCTCTCGCCCTAACTATGGCTACACCTTC. Translating it yields CASSQDRGSSRPNYGYTF.

In its sample, this clone was seen once. The chain carries TRBV12-5 and TRBJ1-3; D unclear. Trimming stripped 2 bases from V and 5 bases from J, with 10 bases between. CDR1 is LGHNT, CDR2 FRNRAP, per germline. The CDR3 extends over 14 amino acids. The chain's CDR3 is CASGLRESRNTIYF. CDR3 coding DNA: TGTGCTAGTGGTTTGAGGGAGTCTCGAAACACCATATATTTT.